Sequencing of this TCR beta chain was carried out in a study of blood T cell repertoires in COVID-19. The V and J ends lost 8 bases and 8 bases respectively, with 17 bases between them. The CDR3 extends over 13 amino acids. Germline V gene lookup returns CDR1 SGHRS and CDR2 YFSETQ. Some clones are missing from TCRdb's copy, which holds only in-frame ones; the method was immunoSEQ multiplex PCR. The sample includes some 140,000 clones, over 60% of them seen just once. The sequence came from a man older than 75 with acute or convalescent COVID-19. J is TRBJ2-1 and V is TRBV5-1; maybe TRBD2 (7 bases). The sample consisted of peripheral blood. The CDR3 nucleotides are TGCGCCAGTACAAAGGGGGGGTCCGATGAGCAGTTCTTC. This translates into CASTKGGSDEQFF. Full variable domain (remainder filled in from reference TRBV5-1 and TRBJ2-1): KAGVTQTPRYLIKTRGQQVTLSCSPISGHRSVSWYQQTPGQGLQFLFEYFSETQRNKGNFPGRFSGRQFSNSRSEMNVSTLELGDSALYLCASTKGGSDEQFFGPGTRLTVL.